Listed below are T cell receptor beta chains from one sample, sequenced in a study of shared clonotypes between healthy human individuals. Data came from immunoSEQ multiplex PCR; TCRdb stores just in-frame clones and leaves some out. Here the sample spans hundreds of thousands of clones, roughly 79% being singletons. The sequenced sample was PBMCs. These receptor sequences come from a woman in her forties in good health. Some clones in this sample may be carry-over from other donors' samples. Both conserved end residues are part of each CDR3. The order of the fields is V gene, J gene, clone size, CDR3 protein. Only some rows state a clone size, as once, few, many or a class for expanded clones.

TRBV10-3	TRBJ2-7	.	CATAPGPKPYEQYF
TRBV7-9	TRBJ2-3	.	CASSFGGETDTQYF
TRBV7-9	TRBJ1-2	.	CASSPGTGNVYSGYTF
TRBV4-3	TRBJ2-1	.	CASSQEGGSYNEQFF
TRBV18	TRBJ2-5	.	CASSQTAGAQETQYF
TRBV29-1	TRBJ2-3	.	CSVEGGTGLAGSTDTQYF
TRBV6-5	TRBJ1-2	.	CASSLDGNYGYTF
TRBV6-1	TRBJ2-7	.	CASSSNRDGSYEQYF
TRBV6-4	TRBJ2-1	many	CASSDEEYNEQFF
TRBV28	TRBJ2-7	.	CASSLEFHGQEQYF
TRBV28	TRBJ1-3	few	CASSLSLPGGVGSGNTIYF
TRBV5-1	.	.	CASSLAGDSYEQYF
TRBV6-1	TRBJ1-1	once	CASRTDNMNTEAFF
TRBV28	TRBJ1-4	once	CASSRGPGLYEKLFF
TRBV19	TRBJ1-2	.	CASSRGGTNYGYTF